These 7 T cell receptor beta chains originate from one sample sequenced in a study of blood T cell repertoires in COVID-19. TCRdb keeps only in-frame clones here, not all; method: immunoSEQ multiplex PCR. The repertoire holds a few hundred thousand clones, with about 82% as singletons. Sequencing used peripheral blood. All receptors come from a human donor in a cohort sampled during active COVID-19.

This clone was seen only once. This chain uses TRBV15 with TRBJ2-3; 8 bases are shared with TRBD2. CDR3 length equals 13 residues. Germline V CDR1 and CDR2: LNHNV, YYDKDF (reference sequence). The V segment lost 3 bases and the J segment 4 bases; nucleotides outside the gene matches: 0. The CDR3 here is CATSRTSADTQYF. The DNA of the CDR3 is TGTGCCACCAGCAGGACTAGCGCAGATACGCAGTATTTT.

The chain couples TRBV5-4 to TRBJ2-3; a weak D match, TRBD2 (6 bases). Trimming removed 2 bases at V and 2 bases at J, with 12 bases between. Germline lookup yields CDR1 SGHNT and CDR2 YYREEE (reference sequence). This CDR3 is 15 amino acids long. CDR3 in amino acids: CASSFGGAYTDTQYF. CDR3 in DNA: TGTGCCAGCAGCTTCGGCGGGGCCTACACAGATACGCAGTATTTT.

The gene calls are TRBV5-1 and TRBJ2-7, with D maybe TRBD1 (6 bases). CDR1 SGHRS and CDR2 YFSETQ come from the germline V gene. Trimming stripped 3 bases from V and 3 bases from J, with 10 bases between. CDR3 length equals 13 residues. This CDR3 is CASSSGQGYEQYF. DNA for the CDR3: TGCGCCAGCAGCTCGGGACAAGGCTACGAGCAGTACTTC.

The chain combines TRBV3-1 (or the pseudogene TRBV3-2) with TRBJ2-7; 11 bases agree with TRBD1. CDR1 is LGHDT, CDR2 YNNKEL, per germline (reference sequence). The CDR3 loop spans 15 amino acids. Trimming at V came to 6 bases and at J to 3 bases, leaving 7 bases not matched to a gene. CDR3 protein: CASRRGGTGGYEQYF. For the CDR3, the DNA is TGTGCCAGCAGAAGGGGCGGGACAGGGGGCTACGAGCAGTACTTC.

The V call is TRBV3-1 (or the pseudogene TRBV3-2), the J call TRBJ2-5; perhaps TRBD2 as D (6 bases). With 5 bases removed from V and 3 bases from J, the gap between germline ends came to 16 bases. This CDR3 spans 15 amino acids. CDR1 is LGHDT, CDR2 YNNKEL, per germline (reference sequence). Here the CDR3 reads CASSYGSHRKETQYF. Here the CDR3 DNA reads TGTGCCAGCAGCTACGGGAGTCACAGGAAAGAGACCCAGTACTTC.

The chain couples TRBV11-3 to TRBJ2-3, with a tentative D call TRBD2 (6 bases). Germline V gene lookup returns CDR1 SGHNT and CDR2 YENEEA. The CDR3 sequence is 14 residues long. Trimming removed 7 bases at V and 4 bases at J, with 15 bases between. CDR3 bases: TGTGCCAGCAAATTAGCGGAGTTTGCAGATACGCAGTATTTT. Amino acids: CASKLAEFADTQYF.

This clone was recorded a few times. The chain combines TRBV3-1 (or the pseudogene TRBV3-2) with TRBJ1-6; tentative D call: TRBD1 (5 bases). In germline, CDR1 is LGHDT, CDR2 YNNKEL (reference sequence). Trimming pared 5 bases from V and 7 bases from J, leaving 12 bases between. There are 14 residues in the CDR3. CDR3 in DNA: TGTGCCAGCAGCTACGACAGTGTGAATTCACCCCTCCACTTT. It encodes CASSYDSVNSPLHF.